This is a list of T cell receptor beta chains from one sample in a study of T cell repertoires in cytomegalovirus infection. One entry per CDR3 protein, called by TCRdb with MiXCR from the reads. Of hundreds of thousands of distinct CDR3 sequences in the sample, roughly 30% were seen once. For these receptors, no antigen is known. The starting material was cultured CD8+ T cells from PBMCs, obtained from culture after CMV antigen stimulation. All receptors derive from a human donor in good health (CMV status not recorded). Some clones in this sample may be carry-over from other donors' samples. The CDR3 runs from the conserved cysteine through the conserved F or W. Each record gives: J gene, clone size, D gene, V gene, CDR3 protein, CDR3 DNA. A D gene is named only where the DNA matches it firmly. Size tells how often a clone was seen (once, few, many) or the class of an expanded clone, and some rows leave it out.

TRBJ2-5 - - TRBV29-1 CSVDSGEETQYF TGCAGCGTTGATTCTGGGGAAGAGACCCAGTACTTC
TRBJ1-5 - - TRBV12-3/TRBV12-4 CASMGSWLRQPQHF TGTGCCAGTATGGGGTCCTGGCTCAGACAGCCCCAGCATTTT
TRBJ2-1 - - TRBV2 CASSELPGPSYNEQFF TGTGCCAGCAGTGAACTGCCGGGACCCTCCTACAATGAGCAGTTCTTC
TRBJ1-5 - - TRBV15 CATSRGRTRNQPQHF TGTGCCACCAGCAGAGGAAGGACTCGCAATCAGCCCCAGCATTTT
TRBJ2-3 - - TRBV9 CASSVEGTTDTQYF TGTGCCAGCAGCGTAGAGGGGACCACAGATACGCAGTATTTT
TRBJ2-1 - TRBD1 TRBV6-8 CASSYRAPYRGRDEQFF TGTGCCAGCAGTTACCGGGCTCCGTACAGGGGGCGCGATGAGCAGTTCTTC
TRBJ2-3 once - TRBV9 CASSVGQRSTDTQYF TGTGCCAGCAGCGTAGGACAACGTAGCACAGATACGCAGTATTTT
TRBJ2-7 many TRBD1 TRBV7-2 CASSVTGQNGYEQYF TGTGCCAGCAGCGTCACGGGACAGAATGGCTACGAGCAGTACTTC
TRBJ2-1 few TRBD1 TRBV4-1 CASSQVGQAGNEQFF TGCGCCAGCAGCCAAGTCGGACAGGCGGGCAATGAGCAGTTCTTC
TRBJ2-7 - - TRBV27 CASSSNMWGYEQYF TGTGCCAGCAGTTCCAACATGTGGGGGTACGAGCAGTACTTC
TRBJ1-5 - - TRBV27 CASSFLGEGNQPQHF TGTGCCAGCAGTTTTTTAGGGGAAGGCAATCAGCCCCAGCATTTT
TRBJ1-1 few TRBD1 TRBV6-6 CASSSQGFAFF TGTGCCAGCAGTTCACAGGGGTTTGCTTTCTTT
TRBJ2-1 few - TRBV11-3 CASSLDQSEGRNNEQFF TGTGCCAGCAGCTTAGATCAGAGTGAGGGCCGGAACAATGAGCAGTTCTTC
TRBJ1-6 once - TRBV7-9 CASSLIGQPAGPNSPLHF TGTGCCAGCAGCTTAATAGGTCAGCCAGCGGGGCCTAATTCACCCCTCCACTTT
TRBJ1-4 few - TRBV7-9 CASSHTRQSGEKLFF TGTGCCAGCAGCCACACCAGACAAAGCGGTGAAAAACTGTTTTTT
TRBJ1-5 once - TRBV6-1 CASLEGHQPQHF TGTGCCAGCCTGGAAGGGCATCAGCCCCAGCATTTT
TRBJ2-1 few - TRBV4-1 CASSNALSYNEQFF TGCGCCAGCAGCAACGCGTTATCCTACAATGAGCAGTTCTTC
TRBJ2-7 once - TRBV24-1 CATSDARSSHYEQYF TGTGCCACCAGTGACGCCCGCAGCAGCCACTACGAGCAGTACTTC
TRBJ2-1 few TRBD2 TRBV9 CASSSGASGGKQFF TGTGCCAGCAGCTCAGGGGCTAGCGGGGGGAAGCAGTTCTTC
TRBJ2-5 few - TRBV7-6 CASSLAAGYQETQYF TGTGCCAGCAGCTTAGCGGCAGGTTACCAAGAGACCCAGTACTTC
TRBJ2-7 - - TRBV11-2 CASSLGIGGSYEQYF TGTGCCAGCAGCTTGGGCATAGGTGGATCCTACGAGCAGTACTTC
TRBJ1-1 many - TRBV19 CASSIALNTEAFF TGTGCCAGTAGTATAGCTTTGAACACTGAAGCTTTCTTT
TRBJ2-1 few - TRBV6-5 CASSLTSFPSSYNEQFF TGTGCCAGCAGTCTAACCTCATTCCCGAGCTCCTACAATGAGCAGTTCTTC
TRBJ2-2 - TRBD1 TRBV6-2/TRBV6-3 CASSYPGTATGELFF TGTGCCAGCAGTTACCCGGGGACAGCTACCGGGGAGCTGTTTTTT
TRBJ1-4 - - TRBV4-1 CASSLFSTEANEKLFF TGCGCCAGCAGCCTCTTCTCGACAGAGGCTAATGAAAAACTGTTTTTT
TRBJ1-5 - TRBD1 TRBV19 CASSAIPGQGSAQPQHF TGTGCCAGTAGTGCAATACCGGGACAGGGATCTGCTCAGCCCCAGCATTTT
TRBJ2-2 - - TRBV4-1 CASSTGTRGTGELFF TGCGCCAGCAGCACGGGAACCAGGGGCACCGGGGAGCTGTTTTTT
TRBJ1-6 few TRBD1 TRBV6-2/TRBV6-3 CASSTFDRAAGGYNSPLHF TGTGCCAGCAGTACCTTCGACAGGGCCGCAGGGGGCTATAATTCACCCCTCCACTTT
TRBJ1-2 few - TRBV6-2/TRBV6-3 CASSYTKSGADGYTF TGTGCCAGCAGTTACACGAAATCGGGGGCGGATGGCTACACCTTC
TRBJ2-1 few TRBD1 TRBV15 CATSKGQGWYNEQFF TGTGCCACCAGCAAAGGACAGGGCTGGTACAATGAGCAGTTCTTC
TRBJ1-1 - - TRBV6-5 CASSPGGEDTEAFF TGTGCCAGCAGTCCCGGTGGGGAGGACACTGAAGCTTTCTTT
TRBJ2-3 - - TRBV24-1 CATSDPETTDTQYF TGTGCCACCAGTGACCCCGAAACCACAGATACGCAGTATTTT
TRBJ1-2 - - TRBV6-1 CASSEDSSANYGYTF TGTGCCAGCAGTGAGGACAGCTCTGCTAACTATGGCTACACCTTC
TRBJ2-1 - TRBD2 TRBV24-1 CATSDSSLAGTYNEQFF TGTGCCACCAGTGATTCGTCTCTAGCGGGGACATACAATGAGCAGTTCTTC
TRBJ1-1 few - TRBV19 CASSTLPGDTEAFF TGTGCCAGTAGTACCCTCCCGGGGGACACTGAAGCTTTCTTT
TRBJ2-1 few - TRBV7-8 CASSPITTSSYNEQFF TGTGCCAGCAGCCCAATCACAACTAGCTCCTACAATGAGCAGTTCTTC
TRBJ2-2 few - TRBV19 CASQTGGGTGELFF TGTGCCAGTCAAACAGGGGGGGGCACCGGGGAGCTGTTTTTT
TRBJ2-5 few - TRBV2 CASSESPLLDRRGETQYF TGTGCCAGCAGTGAGTCCCCTCTCTTGGACAGAAGGGGAGAGACCCAGTACTTC
TRBJ2-3 - TRBD1 TRBV11-2 CASSSRTGGSSDTQYF TGTGCCAGCAGCTCTCGGACAGGGGGCTCGTCAGATACGCAGTATTTT
TRBJ2-4 few - TRBV5-6 CASSVKRAKNIQYF TGTGCCAGCAGCGTCAAGCGAGCCAAAAACATTCAGTACTTC
TRBJ2-1 - TRBD2 TRBV27 CASSFVIAGRNEQFF TGTGCCAGCAGTTTCGTGATAGCGGGGCGTAATGAGCAGTTCTTC
TRBJ2-1 - TRBD2 TRBV9 CASSVASGRQYNEQFF TGTGCCAGCAGCGTAGCTAGCGGGAGGCAGTACAATGAGCAGTTCTTC
TRBJ2-3 - - TRBV9 CASTRLRSSTDTQYF TGTGCCAGCACCAGGCTGAGGTCCAGCACAGATACGCAGTATTTT
TRBJ2-7 - - TRBV18 CASAKQIGPTEPTSTFYEQYF TGTGCCAGCGCAAAGCAGATCGGCCCTACGGAACCAACCTCCACCTTCTACGAGCAGTACTTC
TRBJ2-3 many - TRBV5-1 CASRPTGTVTDTQYF TGCGCCAGCAGACCCACCGGGACGGTAACAGATACGCAGTATTTT
TRBJ2-6 - TRBD2 TRBV27 CASSLLAGGGANVLTF TGTGCCAGCAGTTTATTGGCGGGGGGCGGGGCCAACGTCCTGACTTTC
TRBJ2-7 few TRBD1 TRBV2 CATIAGTGYYEQYF TGTGCCACTATTGCCGGGACAGGGTACTACGAGCAGTACTTC
TRBJ1-1 many - TRBV7-6 CASSLVVSEAFF TGTGCCAGCAGCTTAGTTGTCAGTGAAGCTTTCTTT
TRBJ2-7 - - TRBV2 CASSGGNSYEQYF TGTGCCAGCAGTGGGGGCAACTCCTACGAGCAGTACTTC